This note documents a single T cell receptor (beta chain) sequence. Its antigen is not identified. Other DNA sequences in this specimen translate into the identical CDR3. The record originates from a study of cytomegalovirus exposure and HLA in healthy donors. The PCR ran on 60 Vbeta and 13 Jbeta primers. TCRdb keeps only in-frame clones here, not all; method: immunoSEQ multiplex PCR. Seen here are some 150,000 clones, about 78% observed once, and the top ten hold 2.8%. The length of the CDR3 is 18 residues. Trimming left V 4 bases short and J 2 bases short, with 23 bases between. Germline CDR1 is SGHRS and CDR2 is YFSETQ. Findings and caveats of the study: While the bulk of TCR sequences proved rare, some public TCRs turned up in many donors.

The source material was PBMCs. The J gene is TRBJ2-3, the V gene TRBV5-1; tentatively, D is TRBD2 (5 bases). This receptor was obtained from a male donor in good health and CMV-seronegative. CDR3 DNA: TGCGCCAGCAGCCTGGGCCGTGGAGGCGGTTTCAACACAGATACGCAGTATTTT. Translated: CASSLGRGGGFNTDTQYF. Full variable domain (remainder filled in from reference TRBV5-1 and TRBJ2-3): KAGVTQTPRYLIKTRGQQVTLSCSPISGHRSVSWYQQTPGQGLQFLFEYFSETQRNKGNFPGRFSGRQFSNSRSEMNVSTLELGDSALYLCASSLGRGGGFNTDTQYFGPGTRLTVL.